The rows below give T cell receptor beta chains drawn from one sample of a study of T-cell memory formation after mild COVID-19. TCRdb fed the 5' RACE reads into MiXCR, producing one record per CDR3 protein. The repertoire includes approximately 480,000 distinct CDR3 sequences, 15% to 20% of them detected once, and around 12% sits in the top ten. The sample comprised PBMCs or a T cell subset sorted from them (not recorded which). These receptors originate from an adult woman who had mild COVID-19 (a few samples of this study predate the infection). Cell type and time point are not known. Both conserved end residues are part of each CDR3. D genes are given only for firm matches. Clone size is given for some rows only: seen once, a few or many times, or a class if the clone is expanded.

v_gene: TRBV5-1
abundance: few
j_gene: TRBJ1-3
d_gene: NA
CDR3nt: TGCGCCAGCAGCTTGGATCTGGGAAGGTCAGGAGACACCATATATTTT
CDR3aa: CASSLDLGRSGDTIYF

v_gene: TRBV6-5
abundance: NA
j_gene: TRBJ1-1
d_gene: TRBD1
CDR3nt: TGTGCCAGCAGGATAGACAGGGGGAACACTGAAGCTTTCTTT
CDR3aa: CASRIDRGNTEAFF

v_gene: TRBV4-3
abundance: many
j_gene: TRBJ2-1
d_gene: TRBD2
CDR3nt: TGCGCCAGCAGCCAATCTAGCGGGAGGCGGAATGAGCAGTTCTTC
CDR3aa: CASSQSSGRRNEQFF

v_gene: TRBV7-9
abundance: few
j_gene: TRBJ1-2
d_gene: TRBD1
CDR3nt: TGTGCCAGCAACGGACAGGGAAGGGATGGCTACACCTTC
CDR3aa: CASNGQGRDGYTF

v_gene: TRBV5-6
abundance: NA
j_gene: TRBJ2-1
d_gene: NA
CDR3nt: TGTGCCAGCAGGGACTTCGGTGAGCAGTTCTTC
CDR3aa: CASRDFGEQFF

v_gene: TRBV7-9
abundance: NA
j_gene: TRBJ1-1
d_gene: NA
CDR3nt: TGTGCCAGCAGCCCGCGGACGGAGATGAACACTGAAGCTTTCTTT
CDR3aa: CASSPRTEMNTEAFF

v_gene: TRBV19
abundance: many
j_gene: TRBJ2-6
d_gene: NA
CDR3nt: TGTGCCACCCATCAGGGTTCTCCTGGGGCCAACGTCCTGACTTTC
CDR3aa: CATHQGSPGANVLTF

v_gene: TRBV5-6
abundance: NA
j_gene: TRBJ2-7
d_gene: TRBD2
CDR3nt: TGTGCCAGCAGCTCTGAGGGAGCGGGGGTCTACGAGCAGTACTTC
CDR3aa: CASSSEGAGVYEQYF

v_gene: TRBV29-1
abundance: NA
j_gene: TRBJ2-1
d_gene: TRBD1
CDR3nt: TGCAGCGGTAGACAGGGGGCTCCCTCCTACAATGAGCAGTTCTTC
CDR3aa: CSGRQGAPSYNEQFF

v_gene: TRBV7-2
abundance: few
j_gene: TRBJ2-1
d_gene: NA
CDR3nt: TGTGCCAGCAGCTCTTACCATGAGCAGTTCTTC
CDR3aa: CASSSYHEQFF

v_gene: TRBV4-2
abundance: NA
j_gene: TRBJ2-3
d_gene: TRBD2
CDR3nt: TGTGCCAGCAGCCCGACTAGCGGGGTGTCAGATACGCAGTATTTT
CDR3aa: CASSPTSGVSDTQYF

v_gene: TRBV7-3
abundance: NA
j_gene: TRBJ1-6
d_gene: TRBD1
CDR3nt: TGTGCCAGCAGCTTAATAGACGAGGGGGCGAGGAATTCACCCCTCCACTTT
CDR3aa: CASSLIDEGARNSPLHF

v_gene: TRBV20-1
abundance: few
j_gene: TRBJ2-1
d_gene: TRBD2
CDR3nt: TGCAGTGCTAGACGCGCGGGAGGGCCCGATGAGCAGTTCTTC
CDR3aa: CSARRAGGPDEQFF

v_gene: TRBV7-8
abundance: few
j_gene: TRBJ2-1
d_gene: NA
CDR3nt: TGTGCCAGCAGCTTAGTGTTCGGACACAATGAGCAGTTCTTC
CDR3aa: CASSLVFGHNEQFF

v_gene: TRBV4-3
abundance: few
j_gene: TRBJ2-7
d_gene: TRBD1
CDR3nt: TGCGCCAGCAGCCCCGACAGGGCGAACTACGAGCAGTACTTC
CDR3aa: CASSPDRANYEQYF

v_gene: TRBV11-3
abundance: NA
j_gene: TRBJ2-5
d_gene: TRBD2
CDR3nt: TGTGCCAGCAGCTTCGCTGGTAGCGGGGTACAAGAGACCCAGTACTTC
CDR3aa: CASSFAGSGVQETQYF

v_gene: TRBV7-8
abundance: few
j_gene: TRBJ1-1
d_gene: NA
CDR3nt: TGTGCCAGCAGCTTAGCCAAAGTGTCTGAAGCTTTCTTT
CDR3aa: CASSLAKVSEAFF

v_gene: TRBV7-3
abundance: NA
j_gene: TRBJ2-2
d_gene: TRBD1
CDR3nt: TGTGCCAGCCGCCAAGGGGGCTCCGTGGCCGGGGAGCTGTTTTTT
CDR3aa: CASRQGGSVAGELFF

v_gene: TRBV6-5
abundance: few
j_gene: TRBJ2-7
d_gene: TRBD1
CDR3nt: TGTGCCAGCAAGGCGGGACAGGGACGGCACGAGCAGTACTTC
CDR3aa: CASKAGQGRHEQYF

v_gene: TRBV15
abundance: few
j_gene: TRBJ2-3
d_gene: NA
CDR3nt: TGTGCCACCAGCAGCACAGATACGCAGTATTTT
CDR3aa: CATSSTDTQYF

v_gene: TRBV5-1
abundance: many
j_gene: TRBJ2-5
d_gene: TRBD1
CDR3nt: TGCGCCAGCAGCCCGGGACAGCCGCAAGAGACCCAGTACTTC
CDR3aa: CASSPGQPQETQYF

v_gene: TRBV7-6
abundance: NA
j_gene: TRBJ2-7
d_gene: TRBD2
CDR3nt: TGTGCCAGCAGCTTAGGGGACGCGGGAGCTTACGAGCAGTACTTC
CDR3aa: CASSLGDAGAYEQYF

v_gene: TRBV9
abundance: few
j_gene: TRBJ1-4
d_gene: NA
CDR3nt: TGTGCCAGCAGCGTAGCCCCTATCGGCAGGGGCGATGAAAAACTGTTTTTT
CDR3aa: CASSVAPIGRGDEKLFF

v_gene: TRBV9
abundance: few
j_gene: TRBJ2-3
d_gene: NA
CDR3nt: TGTGCCAGCAGCCCAGAGGGGCGGACCGCAGATACGCAGTATTTT
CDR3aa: CASSPEGRTADTQYF

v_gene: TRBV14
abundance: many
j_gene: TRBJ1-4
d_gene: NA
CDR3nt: TGTGCCAGCAGCCTCTTCCTTGGGACAACTAATGAAAAACTGTTTTTT
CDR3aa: CASSLFLGTTNEKLFF

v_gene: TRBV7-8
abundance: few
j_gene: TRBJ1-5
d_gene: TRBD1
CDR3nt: TGTGCCAGCAGCAAGACAGGGGGCCGCAATCAGCCCCAGCATTTT
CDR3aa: CASSKTGGRNQPQHF

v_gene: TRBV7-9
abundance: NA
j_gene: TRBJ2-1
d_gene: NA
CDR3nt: TGTGCCAGCAGCTTAGGAGTTAATGAGCAGTTCTTC
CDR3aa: CASSLGVNEQFF

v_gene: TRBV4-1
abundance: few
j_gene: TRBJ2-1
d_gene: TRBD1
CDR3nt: TGCGCCAGCAGCCAAGCGGACAGGGTCGGTGAGCAGTTCTTC
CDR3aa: CASSQADRVGEQFF

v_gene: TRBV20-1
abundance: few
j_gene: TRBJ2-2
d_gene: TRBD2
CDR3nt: TGCAGTGCTTGGTTCATCGGCGGGGGGGGCCCCGGGGAGCTGTTTTTT
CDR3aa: CSAWFIGGGGPGELFF

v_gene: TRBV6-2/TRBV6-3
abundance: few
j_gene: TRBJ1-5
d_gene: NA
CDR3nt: TGTGCCAGCAGTTACACGGCACCCAGGAGCAATCAGCCCCAGCATTTT
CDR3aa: CASSYTAPRSNQPQHF

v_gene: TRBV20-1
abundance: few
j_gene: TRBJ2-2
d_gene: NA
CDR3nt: TGCAGTGCTAGGGTACAGGGCTGGACCGGGGAGCTGTTTTTT
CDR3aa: CSARVQGWTGELFF

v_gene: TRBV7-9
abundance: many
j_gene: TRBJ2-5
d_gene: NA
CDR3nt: TGTGCCAGCAGCCCCTCGCAAGGTCAAGAGACCCAGTACTTC
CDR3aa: CASSPSQGQETQYF

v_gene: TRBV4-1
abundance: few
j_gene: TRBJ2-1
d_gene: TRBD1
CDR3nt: TGCGCCAGCAGCCAAGGGACAGGGCGAGCCACTTATTACAATGAGCAGTTCTTC
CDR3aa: CASSQGTGRATYYNEQFF

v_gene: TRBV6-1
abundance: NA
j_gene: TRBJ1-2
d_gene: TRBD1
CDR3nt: TGTGCCAGCAGTCGGGACAGGGGGTTTGGCTACACCTTC
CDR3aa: CASSRDRGFGYTF

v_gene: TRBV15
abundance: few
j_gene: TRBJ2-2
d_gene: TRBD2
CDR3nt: TGTGCCACCAGCAGACACAGCGGGGCCTTAGTCGGGGAGCTGTTTTTT
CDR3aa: CATSRHSGALVGELFF

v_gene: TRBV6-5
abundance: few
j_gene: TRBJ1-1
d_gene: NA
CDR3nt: TGTGCCAGCGCGCAAGGGACTGAAGCTTTCTTT
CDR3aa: CASAQGTEAFF

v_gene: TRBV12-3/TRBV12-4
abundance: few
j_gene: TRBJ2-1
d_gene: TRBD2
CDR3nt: TGTGCCAGCAGACTAGCGGAAAGCTCCTACAATGAGCAGTTCTTC
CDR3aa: CASRLAESSYNEQFF

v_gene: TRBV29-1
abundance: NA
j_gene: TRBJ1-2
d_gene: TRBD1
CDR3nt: TGCAGCGTAACAGGTGGGACAGGCGGTGGCTACACCTTC
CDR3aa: CSVTGGTGGGYTF

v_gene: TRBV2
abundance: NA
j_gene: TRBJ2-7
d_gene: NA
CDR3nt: TGTGCCAGCAAGAGGGAGTACGAGCAGTACTTC
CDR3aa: CASKREYEQYF

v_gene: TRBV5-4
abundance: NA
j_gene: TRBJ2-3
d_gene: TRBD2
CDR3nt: TGTGCCAGCCGACCGCTGGGCGGGGGAGGTGGAACAGATACGCAGTATTTT
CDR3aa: CASRPLGGGGGTDTQYF

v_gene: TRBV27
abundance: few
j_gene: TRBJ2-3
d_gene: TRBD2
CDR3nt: TGTGCCAGCAGTTCCCCCCAGCGGGAAATAGATACGCAGTATTTT
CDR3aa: CASSSPQREIDTQYF

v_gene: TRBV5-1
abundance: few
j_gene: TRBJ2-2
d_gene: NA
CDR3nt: TGCGCCAGCAGCTCTGGGGCCGGAGAACGGGTCACCGGGGAGCTGTTTTTT
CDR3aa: CASSSGAGERVTGELFF

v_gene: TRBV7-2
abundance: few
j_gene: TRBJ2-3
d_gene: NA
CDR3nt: TGTGCCAGCAGTGTAGGGGGCGGGAACCGCGCAGATACGCAGTATTTT
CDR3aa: CASSVGGGNRADTQYF

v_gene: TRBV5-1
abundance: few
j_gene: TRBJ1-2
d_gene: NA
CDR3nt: TGCGCCAGCGGAGACCCAGGGTCGGGCTATGGCTACACCTTC
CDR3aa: CASGDPGSGYGYTF

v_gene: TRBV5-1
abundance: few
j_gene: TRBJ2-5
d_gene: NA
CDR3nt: TGCGCCAGCAGCCATACCCCATATCGGGTGGGAGAGACCCAGTACTTC
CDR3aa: CASSHTPYRVGETQYF

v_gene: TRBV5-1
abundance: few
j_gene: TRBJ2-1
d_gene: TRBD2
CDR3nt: TGCGCCAGCAGCTTGGGACTAGCGGGAGGAGGTAATGAGCAGTTCTTC
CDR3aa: CASSLGLAGGGNEQFF

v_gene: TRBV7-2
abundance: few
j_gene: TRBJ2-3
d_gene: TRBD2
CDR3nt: TGTGCCAGCAGCTTTGCCGGGACTAGCGGTAGCACAGATACGCAGTATTTT
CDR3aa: CASSFAGTSGSTDTQYF

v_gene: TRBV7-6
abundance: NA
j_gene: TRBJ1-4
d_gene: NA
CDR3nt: TGTGCCAGCAGCTTAGAAAGGGACCCGTCGTTCTCAACTAATGAAAAACTGTTTTTT
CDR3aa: CASSLERDPSFSTNEKLFF

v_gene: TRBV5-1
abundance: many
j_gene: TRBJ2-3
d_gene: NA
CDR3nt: TGCGCCAGCAGCTTGGTGGCGGGGGCCCTTAGCACAGATACGCAGTATTTT
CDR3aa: CASSLVAGALSTDTQYF

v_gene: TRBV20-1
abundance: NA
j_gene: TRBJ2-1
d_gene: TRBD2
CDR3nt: TGCAGTCCTCGACTAGCCACCTACAATGAGCAGTTCTTC
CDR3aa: CSPRLATYNEQFF

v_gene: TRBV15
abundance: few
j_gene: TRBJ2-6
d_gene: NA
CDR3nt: TGTGCCACCAGCAGAGGATCCCCAGGGTCTGGGGCCAACGTCCTGACTTTC
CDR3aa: CATSRGSPGSGANVLTF

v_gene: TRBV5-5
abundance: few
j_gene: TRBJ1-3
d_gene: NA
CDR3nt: TGTGCCAGCAGCCCGGACCCTGGAAACACCATATATTTT
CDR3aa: CASSPDPGNTIYF

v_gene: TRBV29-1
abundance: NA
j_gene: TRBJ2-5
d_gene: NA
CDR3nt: TGCAGCGTTGAAGTCACACGGGCGCGGGAGACCCAGTACTTC
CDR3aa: CSVEVTRARETQYF

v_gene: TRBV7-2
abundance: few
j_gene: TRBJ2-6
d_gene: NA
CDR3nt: TGTGCCAGCAGCTTAGGTCGGTTTTTCGGTCAAAGCTCTGGGGCCAACGTCCTGACTTTC
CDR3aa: CASSLGRFFGQSSGANVLTF

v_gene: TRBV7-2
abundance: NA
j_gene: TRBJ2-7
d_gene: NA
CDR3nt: TGTGCCAGCGGGGTGGAGGGAGATCACGAGCAGTACTTC
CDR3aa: CASGVEGDHEQYF